One TCR beta chain is described in this entry. The specificity of this receptor is unknown. The input lacks base qualities; no much larger clone sits a single base away. cDNA was synthesized by template-switch 5'RACE using a primer with a 10-nucleotide random unique molecular identifier that tagged each TCR transcript. Every sequencing run covered 15-18 subjects and yielded more than 160 million TCR-beta sequences. The RNeasy kit was used for extraction of total RNA. TCR-beta VDJ regions were amplified with primers for the TCR constant region and the 5'RACE anchor, using the KAPA Real-time Library Amplification kit. A first PCR added sample indexes and Illumina adaptors, and a second PCR then raised library yield. After Ampure bead purification, the TCR product of roughly 650 bp was size-selected on a 2% E-gel SizeSelection system. Library quality was checked on a Bioanalyzer, concentration was measured with Qubit, and libraries were quantified with the Kapa Library Quantification kit before pooling. An Illumina HiSeq 2500 sequenced the libraries paired-end 2 x 150 bp. To increase sequence diversity, roughly 24-31% phiX was spiked into each library pool. The authors' pipeline ran thus. Quality-filtered reads were processed with the UMI-based MiGEC pipeline, and over 75% of raw TCR sequences were removed by the MiGEC pipeline during error correction. VDJ genes were aligned to IMGT germline references, and each clonotype was defined by a unique CDR3 amino acid sequence together with V-J genes. Clonal expansion, Shannon diversity, and CDR3 relatedness (CalcPairwiseDistances, ClusterSamples) were evaluated with VDJtools, and phylogenetic trees were built with CLCbio workbench. Expanded clones were defined as having at least 8 unique UMIs, based on coefficient-of-variation modelling across technical triplicates. The public reads were run again by TCRdb, first through fastp at Q25 and then through MiXCR, and only productive beta chains were kept. Duplicate CDR3 protein sequences are folded into a single record with the most common DNA and genes. Clone size and V and J calls follow TCRdb, not the original study. In all, the sample holds roughly 17,000 distinct CDR3 sequences, and 9% of those were seen once. The ten largest clones represent around 40% of the sample.

This specimen comes from a study of neurological immune-mediated disorders (dated by TCRdb to the late 2010s). Concerning the study at large: Peripheral blood TCR-beta repertoires from patients with HTLV-I-associated myelopathy (HAM/TSP), patients with multiple sclerosis, and healthy controls were compared in the study using UMI-based sequencing. Longitudinal samples, technical triplicates and paired sorted CD4+ and CD8+ T-cell subsets, alongside PBMC samples, were included among the 106 TCR-beta libraries. The cohort was made up of 68 subjects, consisting of roughly 14 HAM/TSP patients, some 34 multiple sclerosis patients and around 20 healthy controls. Overall results and qualifications from the work: TCR clonal expansion was highest in HAM/TSP patients and lowest in MS patients, with MS patients falling below even healthy controls. Across subjects, expanded clones never shared an identical CDR3 amino acid sequence, which suggests that the TCR-beta repertoires in every group were private.

Healthy controls were blood bank volunteers in Maryland, USA. For the sorted-subset TCR libraries, the starting material was over 950,000 sorted CD4+ or CD8+ T cells. Peripheral blood was subjected to Ficoll-Hypaque density gradient centrifugation to isolate PBMCs, which were then cryopreserved in liquid nitrogen. The study also sequenced paired sorted CD4+ and CD8+ subsets from healthy controls, HAM/TSP patients and MS patients. The TCR was taken from a man aged 50-60 years in good health. The specimen sequenced was CD8+ T cells from blood.

The CDR3 corresponds to CASSLGVDGPILTGELFF. At the DNA level, the sequence is TGTGCCAGCAGCTTAGGGGTGGACGGACCTATTTTAACCGGGGAGCTGTTTTTT. This chain joins TRBV7-2 to TRBJ2-2; confidence is insufficient to name the D gene. The CDR3 has 18 amino acids, counting the end cysteine and phenylalanine. The retained sequence is limited to the CDR3, 54 bases, with the frame set at the first base. For CDR1 and CDR2, the germline V gene lists SGHTA and FQGNSA. V sheds 1 base and J sheds 5 bases, leaving 20 bases between their ends.